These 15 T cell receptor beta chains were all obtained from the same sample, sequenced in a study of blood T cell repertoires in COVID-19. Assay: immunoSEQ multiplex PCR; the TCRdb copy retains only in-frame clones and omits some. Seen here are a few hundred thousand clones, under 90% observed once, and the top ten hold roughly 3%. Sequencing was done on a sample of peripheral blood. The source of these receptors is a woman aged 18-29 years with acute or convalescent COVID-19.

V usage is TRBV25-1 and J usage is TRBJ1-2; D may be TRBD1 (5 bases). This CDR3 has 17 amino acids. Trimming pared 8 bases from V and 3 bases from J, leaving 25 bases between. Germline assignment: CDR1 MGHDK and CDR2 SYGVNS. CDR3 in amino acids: CASWGLEQLQGDYGYTF. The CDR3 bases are TGTGCCAGCTGGGGCCTCGAACAGCTTCAAGGGGACTATGGCTACACCTTC.

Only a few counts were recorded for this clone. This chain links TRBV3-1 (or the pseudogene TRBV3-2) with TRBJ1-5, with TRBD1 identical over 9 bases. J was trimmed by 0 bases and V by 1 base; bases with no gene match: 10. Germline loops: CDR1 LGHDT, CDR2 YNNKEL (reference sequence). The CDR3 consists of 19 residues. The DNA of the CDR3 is TGTGCCAGCAGCCAAGCCGGGACAGGGACCCCCTATAGCAATCAGCCCCAGCATTTT. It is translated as CASSQAGTGTPYSNQPQHF.

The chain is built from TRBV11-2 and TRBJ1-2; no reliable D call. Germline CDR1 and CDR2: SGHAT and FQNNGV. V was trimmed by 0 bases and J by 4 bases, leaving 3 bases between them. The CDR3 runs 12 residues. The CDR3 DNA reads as TGTGCCAGCAGCTTAGAGGCCTATGGCTACACCTTC. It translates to CASSLEAYGYTF.

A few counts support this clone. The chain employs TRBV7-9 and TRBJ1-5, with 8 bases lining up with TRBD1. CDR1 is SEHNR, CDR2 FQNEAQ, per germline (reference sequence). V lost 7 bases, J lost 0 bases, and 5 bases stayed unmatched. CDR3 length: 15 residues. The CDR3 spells CASTGDRGSNQPQHF. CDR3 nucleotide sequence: TGTGCCAGCACCGGCGACAGGGGTAGCAATCAGCCCCAGCATTTT. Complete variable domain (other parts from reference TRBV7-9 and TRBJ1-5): DTGVSQNPRHKITKRGQNVTFRCDPISEHNRLYWYRQTLGQGPEFLTYFQNEAQLEKSRLLSDRFSAERPKGSFSTLEIQRTEQGDSAMYLCASTGDRGSNQPQHFGDGTRLSIL.

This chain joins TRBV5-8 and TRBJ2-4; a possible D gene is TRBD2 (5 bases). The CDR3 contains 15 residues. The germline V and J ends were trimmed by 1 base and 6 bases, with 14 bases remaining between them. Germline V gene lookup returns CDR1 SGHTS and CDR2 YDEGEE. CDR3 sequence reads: CASSLIGPLGNIQYF. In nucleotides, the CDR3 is TGTGCCAGCAGCTTGATTGGACCACTAGGAAACATTCAGTACTTC. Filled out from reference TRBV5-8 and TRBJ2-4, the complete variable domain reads EAGVTQSPTHLIKTRGQQATLRCSPISGHTSVYWYQQALGLGLQFLLWYDEGEERNRGNFPPRFSGRQFPNYSSELNVNALELEDSALYLCASSLIGPLGNIQYFGAGTRLSVL.

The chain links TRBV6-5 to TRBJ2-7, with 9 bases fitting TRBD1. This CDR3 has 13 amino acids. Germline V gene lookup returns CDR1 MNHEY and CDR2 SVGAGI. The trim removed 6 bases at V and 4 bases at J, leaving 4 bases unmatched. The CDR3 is CASRVDRGYEQYF. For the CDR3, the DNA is TGTGCCAGCAGAGTCGACAGGGGGTACGAGCAGTACTTC.

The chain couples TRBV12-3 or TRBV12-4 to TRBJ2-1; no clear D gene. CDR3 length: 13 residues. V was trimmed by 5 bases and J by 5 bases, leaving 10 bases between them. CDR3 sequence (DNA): TGTGCCAGCAGTACCACTACTAACAATGAGCAGTTCTTC. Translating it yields CASSTTTNNEQFF.

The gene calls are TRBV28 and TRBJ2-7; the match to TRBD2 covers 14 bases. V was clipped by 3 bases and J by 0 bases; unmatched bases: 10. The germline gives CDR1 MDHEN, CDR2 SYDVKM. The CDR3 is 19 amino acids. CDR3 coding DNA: TGTGCCAGCAGTTTTGGAGGGACTAGCGGGAGAGGGGTCTCCTACGAGCAGTACTTC. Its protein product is CASSFGGTSGRGVSYEQYF.

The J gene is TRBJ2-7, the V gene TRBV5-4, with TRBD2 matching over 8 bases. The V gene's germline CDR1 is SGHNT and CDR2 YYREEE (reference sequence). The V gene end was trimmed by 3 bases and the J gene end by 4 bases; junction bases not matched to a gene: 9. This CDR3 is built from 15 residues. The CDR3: CASSSQAGDGYEQYF. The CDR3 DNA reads TGTGCCAGCAGCTCCCAAGCGGGAGACGGATACGAGCAGTACTTC.

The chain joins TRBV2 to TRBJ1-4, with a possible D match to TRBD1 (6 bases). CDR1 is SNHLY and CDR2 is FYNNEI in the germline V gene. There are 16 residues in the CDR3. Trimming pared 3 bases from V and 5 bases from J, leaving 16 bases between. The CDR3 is CASSDPQDSLNEKLFF. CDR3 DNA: TGTGCCAGCAGTGACCCCCAGGACAGTTTAAATGAAAAACTGTTTTTT.

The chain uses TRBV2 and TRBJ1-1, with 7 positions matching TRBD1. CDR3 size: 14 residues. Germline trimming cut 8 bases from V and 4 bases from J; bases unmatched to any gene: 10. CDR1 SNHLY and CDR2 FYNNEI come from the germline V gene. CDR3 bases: TGTGCCAGCTGGGTTGACAGGGTCGTCACTGAAGCTTTCTTT. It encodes CASWVDRVVTEAFF.

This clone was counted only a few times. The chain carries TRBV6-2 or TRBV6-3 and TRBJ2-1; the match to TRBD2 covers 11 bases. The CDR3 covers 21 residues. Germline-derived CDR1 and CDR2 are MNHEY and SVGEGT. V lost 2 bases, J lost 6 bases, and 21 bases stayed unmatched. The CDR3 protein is CASSYLSGGRASGRRFNEQFF. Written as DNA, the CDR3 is TGTGCCAGCAGTTACCTCTCGGGGGGTCGGGCTAGCGGGAGGAGATTCAATGAGCAGTTCTTC.

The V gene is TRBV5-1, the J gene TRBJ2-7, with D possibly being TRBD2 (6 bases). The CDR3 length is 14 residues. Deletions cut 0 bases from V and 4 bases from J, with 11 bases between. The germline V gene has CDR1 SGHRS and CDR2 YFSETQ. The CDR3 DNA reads TGCGCCAGCAGCTTGGACGGGAGTGGGTACGAGCAGTACTTC. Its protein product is CASSLDGSGYEQYF.

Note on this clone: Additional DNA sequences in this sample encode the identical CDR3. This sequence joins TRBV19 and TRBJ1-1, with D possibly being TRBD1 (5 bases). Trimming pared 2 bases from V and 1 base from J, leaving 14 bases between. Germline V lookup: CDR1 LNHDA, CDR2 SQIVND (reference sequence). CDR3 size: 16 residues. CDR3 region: CASSIRPGQGNTEAFF. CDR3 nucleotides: TGTGCCAGTAGTATACGGCCTGGGCAGGGGAACACTGAAGCTTTCTTT.

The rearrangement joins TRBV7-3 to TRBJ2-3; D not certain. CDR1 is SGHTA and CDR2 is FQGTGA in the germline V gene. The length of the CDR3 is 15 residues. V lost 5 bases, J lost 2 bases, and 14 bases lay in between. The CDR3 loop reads CASSPGAGYTDTQYF. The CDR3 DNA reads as TGTGCCAGCAGCCCCGGTGCTGGTTACACAGATACGCAGTATTTT.